This TCR beta chain was sequenced for a study of identical twins. The CDR3 extends over 17 amino acids. The V gene lost 4 bases and the J gene lost 6 bases, with 25 bases spanning the gap. Germline values: CDR1 MNHEY, CDR2 SMNVEV (reference sequence). In the case of this clonotype: The antigen is unknown.

cDNA molecules carried unique molecular identifiers, and template switching added a universal primer site. TCRdb called the 5' RACE reads again in MiXCR, with one record for every CDR3 protein. The sample has about 530,000 distinct CDR3 sequences; roughly 15% are singletons. Whole-study findings and limits: It was out-of-frame TCR alpha sharing in monozygotic twins that models underestimated. Insertions ran lower in abundant cord blood beta clonotypes, though not in memory repertoires.

This same sample was also part of a study on yellow fever vaccine responses in identical twins.

Sequenced input: CD4+ T cells sorted from blood. The TCR originated in a young woman in good health. The chain couples TRBV27 to TRBJ2-7; D might be TRBD1 or TRBD2, each matching 5 bases. For the CDR3, the DNA is TGTGCCAGCAGTTCTCTCCTAACCGGGACCCAGATCGGCGAGCAGTACTTC. Translated, it gives CASSSLLTGTQIGEQYF.